This is a list of T cell receptor beta chains from one sample in a study of blood T cell repertoires in COVID-19. Assay: immunoSEQ multiplex PCR; the TCRdb copy retains only in-frame clones and omits some. The sample comprises around 100,000 clones, 80% to 90% of which are singletons, and about 16% rests with the top ten. Sample: peripheral blood. These receptor sequences come from a human donor in a cohort sampled during active COVID-19. Each CDR3 is given with its conserved first and last residue. Each record gives: D gene, clone size, V gene, J gene, CDR3 DNA, CDR3 protein. D genes are given only for firm matches. Some rows have no size entry. The others give once, few or many, or a class for an expanded clone.

D gene: TRBD2
clone size: -
V gene: TRBV13
J gene: TRBJ2-4
CDR3 DNA: TGTGCCAGCAGCTCCAAGGCGGGAGGGCCGGCTTACATTCAGTACTTC
CDR3 protein: CASSSKAGGPAYIQYF

D gene: -
clone size: once
V gene: TRBV19
J gene: TRBJ2-2
CDR3 DNA: TGTGCCAGTAGTATAGACCCCCCTATTCGATCGAACACCGGGGAGCTGTTTTTT
CDR3 protein: CASSIDPPIRSNTGELFF

D gene: TRBD1
clone size: -
V gene: TRBV3-1/TRBV3-2
J gene: TRBJ1-1
CDR3 DNA: TGTGCCAGCAGCCAAAGGGGGACAGGAAACACTGAAGCTTTCTTT
CDR3 protein: CASSQRGTGNTEAFF

D gene: TRBD2
clone size: -
V gene: TRBV18
J gene: TRBJ2-7
CDR3 DNA: TGTGCCAGCTCACCACTTCCGGGACTAGCGACCTACGAGCAGTACTTC
CDR3 protein: CASSPLPGLATYEQYF

D gene: TRBD1
clone size: -
V gene: TRBV7-2
J gene: TRBJ1-2
CDR3 DNA: TGTGCCAGCAGCGGGACAGGGGGCAACTATGGCTACACCTTC
CDR3 protein: CASSGTGGNYGYTF

D gene: -
clone size: once
V gene: TRBV7-8
J gene: TRBJ1-1
CDR3 DNA: TGTGCCAGCAGCTGGCCCCTCGCCAGGGTCGGCACTGAAGCTTTCTTT
CDR3 protein: CASSWPLARVGTEAFF

D gene: -
clone size: -
V gene: TRBV15
J gene: TRBJ1-6
CDR3 DNA: TGTGCCACCAGCAGTACAAGACTCTATAATTCACCCCTCCACTTT
CDR3 protein: CATSSTRLYNSPLHF

D gene: TRBD2
clone size: few
V gene: TRBV30
J gene: TRBJ2-7
CDR3 DNA: TGTGCCTGGAGCCCTAGACTAGCGGGGGGTTACGAGCAGTACTTC
CDR3 protein: CAWSPRLAGGYEQYF

D gene: TRBD2
clone size: -
V gene: TRBV4-3
J gene: TRBJ2-1
CDR3 DNA: TGCGCCAGCAGCCAACGAGGGCTAGCGGGATTCAATGAGCAGTTCTTC
CDR3 protein: CASSQRGLAGFNEQFF

D gene: -
clone size: -
V gene: TRBV5-4
J gene: TRBJ1-3
CDR3 DNA: TGTGCCAGCAGCCCAGGCGGGGAGTCTGGAAACACCATATATTTT
CDR3 protein: CASSPGGESGNTIYF

D gene: -
clone size: -
V gene: TRBV19
J gene: TRBJ1-3
CDR3 DNA: TGTGCCAGTACCACTCTAGGTGGTGGGGGAAACACCATATATTTT
CDR3 protein: CASTTLGGGGNTIYF

D gene: -
clone size: -
V gene: TRBV4-1
J gene: TRBJ2-6
CDR3 DNA: TGCGCCAGCAGCCCAGGCGGGGCTGGCCCCTCTGGGGCCAACGTCCTGACTTTC
CDR3 protein: CASSPGGAGPSGANVLTF

D gene: TRBD1
clone size: -
V gene: TRBV7-3
J gene: TRBJ1-2
CDR3 DNA: TGTGCCAGCAGCTTAACCGGGACAGGGAGTTATGGCTACACCTTC
CDR3 protein: CASSLTGTGSYGYTF

D gene: -
clone size: -
V gene: TRBV9
J gene: TRBJ2-7
CDR3 DNA: TGTGCCAGCAGCGCGGCAGGATATTCCTACGAGCAGTACTTC
CDR3 protein: CASSAAGYSYEQYF

D gene: TRBD2
clone size: -
V gene: TRBV30
J gene: TRBJ2-2
CDR3 DNA: TGTGCCGCCTGGGGGACTAGCGGGAGGACCGGGGAGCTGTTTTTT
CDR3 protein: CAAWGTSGRTGELFF

D gene: TRBD2
clone size: -
V gene: TRBV7-2
J gene: TRBJ2-7
CDR3 DNA: TGTGCCAGCAGCTTAGGACTAGCGGGTACCATGGAGCAGTACTTC
CDR3 protein: CASSLGLAGTMEQYF

D gene: TRBD2
clone size: -
V gene: TRBV28
J gene: TRBJ2-1
CDR3 DNA: TGTGCCAGCAGTTTATCTGCTGGGGCTAGCGGGAGCAATGAGCAGTTCTTC
CDR3 protein: CASSLSAGASGSNEQFF

D gene: TRBD1
clone size: -
V gene: TRBV19
J gene: TRBJ1-2
CDR3 DNA: TGTGCCAGTAGATTGGGACAGGGGGCTGGCTATGGCTACACCTTC
CDR3 protein: CASRLGQGAGYGYTF

D gene: -
clone size: few
V gene: TRBV19
J gene: TRBJ1-5
CDR3 DNA: TGTGCCAGTAGTATGGAATCCCACTATAGCAATCAGCCCCAGCATTTT
CDR3 protein: CASSMESHYSNQPQHF

D gene: -
clone size: -
V gene: TRBV11-1
J gene: TRBJ2-5
CDR3 DNA: TGTGCCAGCAGCTTAAGGACTGAGACCCAGTACTTC
CDR3 protein: CASSLRTETQYF

D gene: TRBD2
clone size: -
V gene: TRBV5-6
J gene: TRBJ2-1
CDR3 DNA: TGTGCCAGCAGCCCCGGGACTAGCGGGGCCTACAATGAGCAGTTCTTC
CDR3 protein: CASSPGTSGAYNEQFF

D gene: TRBD1
clone size: -
V gene: TRBV3-1/TRBV3-2
J gene: TRBJ1-4
CDR3 DNA: TGTGCCAGCAGCTCAGGACAGGGGGCAGGTGAACTGTTTTTT
CDR3 protein: CASSSGQGAGELFF

D gene: TRBD1
clone size: few
V gene: TRBV19
J gene: TRBJ1-1
CDR3 DNA: TGTGCCAGTAGTGTTGACCCCAGGGGGCACACTGAAGCTTTCTTT
CDR3 protein: CASSVDPRGHTEAFF

D gene: -
clone size: -
V gene: TRBV9
J gene: TRBJ2-1
CDR3 DNA: TGTGCCAGCAGCGCAGAGGGGGACCAATACAATGAGCAGTTCTTC
CDR3 protein: CASSAEGDQYNEQFF

D gene: -
clone size: -
V gene: TRBV27
J gene: TRBJ1-2
CDR3 DNA: TGTGCCAGCAGTTCACCCAAGGGGCAGGATAGTGGCTACACCTTC
CDR3 protein: CASSSPKGQDSGYTF

D gene: TRBD2
clone size: few
V gene: TRBV28
J gene: TRBJ2-7
CDR3 DNA: TGTGCCAGCAGTAAACTAGCGGGAGTCGGGTACGAGCAGTACTTC
CDR3 protein: CASSKLAGVGYEQYF

D gene: -
clone size: -
V gene: TRBV28
J gene: TRBJ1-2
CDR3 DNA: TGTGCCAGCAGTTTATTGTCGGGAGGCTACACCTTC
CDR3 protein: CASSLLSGGYTF

D gene: -
clone size: -
V gene: TRBV2
J gene: TRBJ2-1
CDR3 DNA: TGTGCCAGCAGACCCTCTGGCGGGATTTCCTACAATGAGCAGTTCTTC
CDR3 protein: CASRPSGGISYNEQFF

D gene: -
clone size: -
V gene: TRBV11-2
J gene: TRBJ1-2
CDR3 DNA: TGTGCCAGCAGCCAATACAGGGAGAATGGCTACACCTTC
CDR3 protein: CASSQYRENGYTF

D gene: -
clone size: few
V gene: TRBV5-6
J gene: TRBJ2-3
CDR3 DNA: TGTGCCAGCAGCTACAGGTACTCAGATACGCAGTATTTT
CDR3 protein: CASSYRYSDTQYF

D gene: -
clone size: once
V gene: TRBV7-3
J gene: TRBJ1-3
CDR3 DNA: TGTGCCAGCAGTGAGAGTGGCTCTGGAAACACCATATATTTT
CDR3 protein: CASSESGSGNTIYF

D gene: TRBD1
clone size: -
V gene: TRBV29-1
J gene: TRBJ1-2
CDR3 DNA: TGCAGCGTCTCCGGGACAGAAGATGGCTACACCTTC
CDR3 protein: CSVSGTEDGYTF

D gene: -
clone size: -
V gene: TRBV7-3
J gene: TRBJ1-1
CDR3 DNA: TGTGCCAGCAGCCATGACGGGGGCACTGAAGCTTTCTTT
CDR3 protein: CASSHDGGTEAFF

D gene: TRBD2
clone size: -
V gene: TRBV28
J gene: TRBJ2-3
CDR3 DNA: TGTGCCAGCAGTAGGACTAGCGGGAGGGTCGACACAGATACGCAGTATTTT
CDR3 protein: CASSRTSGRVDTDTQYF

D gene: TRBD2
clone size: -
V gene: TRBV27
J gene: TRBJ2-1
CDR3 DNA: TGTGCCAGCAGTTTAAGGGGTGCGACTAGCGGGAAACAGTTCTTC
CDR3 protein: CASSLRGATSGKQFF

D gene: TRBD1
clone size: -
V gene: TRBV10-3
J gene: TRBJ2-4
CDR3 DNA: TGTGCCATCAGTGAGTCAGGGACAGAACTAACCAAAAACATTCAGTACTTC
CDR3 protein: CAISESGTELTKNIQYF

D gene: TRBD1
clone size: -
V gene: TRBV18
J gene: TRBJ1-1
CDR3 DNA: TGTGCCAGCTCACCGTCGACAGGGACTCAAGTAATGAACACTGAAGCTTTCTTT
CDR3 protein: CASSPSTGTQVMNTEAFF

D gene: -
clone size: once
V gene: TRBV30
J gene: TRBJ1-2
CDR3 DNA: TGTGCCTGGAGTGTAATGAAAGGGGCTGGGGGCTACACCTTC
CDR3 protein: CAWSVMKGAGGYTF

D gene: -
clone size: -
V gene: TRBV7-2
J gene: TRBJ2-3
CDR3 DNA: TGTGCCAGCAGCATCGGGAGCCACACAGATACGCAGTATTTT
CDR3 protein: CASSIGSHTDTQYF

D gene: TRBD2
clone size: -
V gene: TRBV5-1
J gene: TRBJ2-3
CDR3 DNA: TGCGCCAGCAGCTTGGTACTAGCGGGAGCTCACACAGATACGCAGTATTTT
CDR3 protein: CASSLVLAGAHTDTQYF

D gene: TRBD1
clone size: -
V gene: TRBV27
J gene: TRBJ2-7
CDR3 DNA: TGTGCCAGCAGCCGTGGTGAGGGGGCCTCCTACGAGCAGTACTTC
CDR3 protein: CASSRGEGASYEQYF

D gene: TRBD1
clone size: -
V gene: TRBV5-1
J gene: TRBJ1-1
CDR3 DNA: TGCGCCAGCAGCTTGGGACAGGGATCTGAAGCTTTCTTT
CDR3 protein: CASSLGQGSEAFF

D gene: TRBD2
clone size: -
V gene: TRBV5-6
J gene: TRBJ2-7
CDR3 DNA: TGTGCCAGCAGCGCCAGACTAGCGGGTCGACCGTACGAGCAGTACTTC
CDR3 protein: CASSARLAGRPYEQYF

D gene: TRBD2
clone size: -
V gene: TRBV27
J gene: TRBJ2-1
CDR3 DNA: TGTGCCAGCAGCCTCGCGGGGGAATACAATGAGCAGTTCTTC
CDR3 protein: CASSLAGEYNEQFF

D gene: TRBD2
clone size: -
V gene: TRBV6-5
J gene: TRBJ2-1
CDR3 DNA: TGTGCCAGCAGTACTACCGGGACTAGCGACAATGAGCAGTTCTTC
CDR3 protein: CASSTTGTSDNEQFF

D gene: TRBD1
clone size: -
V gene: TRBV9
J gene: TRBJ2-7
CDR3 DNA: TGTGCCAGCAGACGGGACAGGGTGGACGAGCAGTACTTC
CDR3 protein: CASRRDRVDEQYF

D gene: -
clone size: -
V gene: TRBV18
J gene: TRBJ1-6
CDR3 DNA: TGTGCCAGCTCACCATTGCAGGGGCTGGCCTCCTATAATTCACCCCTCCACTTT
CDR3 protein: CASSPLQGLASYNSPLHF

D gene: -
clone size: -
V gene: TRBV11-2
J gene: TRBJ2-5
CDR3 DNA: TGTGCCAGCAGCTTAGTCCGGACGTGGGAGTTGGGTAACGAGACCCAGTACTTC
CDR3 protein: CASSLVRTWELGNETQYF

D gene: -
clone size: -
V gene: TRBV2
J gene: TRBJ2-5
CDR3 DNA: TGTGCCAGCAGCCGACTAGGTCGTAGCTCGTCTGAGACCCAGTACTTC
CDR3 protein: CASSRLGRSSSETQYF

D gene: TRBD2
clone size: -
V gene: TRBV9
J gene: TRBJ2-5
CDR3 DNA: TGTGCCAGCAGCGTAGTCGCTAGCGGGGGGGAGACCCAGTACTTC
CDR3 protein: CASSVVASGGETQYF

D gene: TRBD2
clone size: -
V gene: TRBV7-2
J gene: TRBJ2-5
CDR3 DNA: TGTGCCAGCAGCTTACCTAGCGGGACGCGGGAGACCCAGTACTTC
CDR3 protein: CASSLPSGTRETQYF

D gene: -
clone size: -
V gene: TRBV5-6
J gene: TRBJ1-6
CDR3 DNA: TGTGCCAGCAGCTTGGCCCATGCCGGGGGGCCCTATAATTCACCCCTCCACTTT
CDR3 protein: CASSLAHAGGPYNSPLHF

D gene: -
clone size: few
V gene: TRBV5-5
J gene: TRBJ2-2
CDR3 DNA: TGTGCCAGCAGCCTACTGACAGTTCCCACCGGGGAGCTGTTTTTT
CDR3 protein: CASSLLTVPTGELFF

D gene: -
clone size: -
V gene: TRBV7-9
J gene: TRBJ1-1
CDR3 DNA: TGTGCCAGCAGCTTATTGCCAGCTGAAGCTTTCTTT
CDR3 protein: CASSLLPAEAFF

D gene: -
clone size: -
V gene: TRBV10-1
J gene: TRBJ2-2
CDR3 DNA: TGCGCCAGCAGTGATCAAGGGGGCACCGGGGAGCTGTTTTTT
CDR3 protein: CASSDQGGTGELFF

D gene: -
clone size: few
V gene: TRBV18
J gene: TRBJ2-7
CDR3 DNA: TGTGCCAGCCAGGGGTCAGAGGACTTCTCCTACGAGCAGTACTTC
CDR3 protein: CASQGSEDFSYEQYF

D gene: TRBD1
clone size: -
V gene: TRBV4-3
J gene: TRBJ2-6
CDR3 DNA: TGCGCCAGCTCAGCAAGGGGGCGGGCGGACTCTGGGGCCAACGTCCTGACTTTC
CDR3 protein: CASSARGRADSGANVLTF

D gene: -
clone size: many
V gene: TRBV12-2
J gene: TRBJ1-4
CDR3 DNA: TGTGCAAGTCGCTCGCTTGACAGTACCGTTGAAGAAAAACTGTTTTTT
CDR3 protein: CASRSLDSTVEEKLFF

D gene: TRBD1
clone size: -
V gene: TRBV13
J gene: TRBJ2-1
CDR3 DNA: TGTGCCAGCAGCTTCAGGGGGAATGAGCAGTTCTTC
CDR3 protein: CASSFRGNEQFF